The 24 T cell receptor beta chains given below trace back to one sample, sequenced in a study of identifying expanded T cells in peripheral blood. Measured with immunoSEQ multiplex PCR; TCRdb has only the in-frame clones, and not every one. The sample consists of 95,000 or so clones, around 88% of them appearing once. Sequencing used blood. These receptor sequences come from a person aged 18 to 69 in good health.

The chain employs TRBV18 and TRBJ2-2; the match to TRBD1 covers 8 bases. Germline V gives CDR1 KGHSH, CDR2 LQKENI. With V trimmed by 7 bases and J by 4 bases, 2 bases remained unmatched. The length of the CDR3 is 13 residues. CDR3 nucleotide sequence: TGTGCCAGCTTAGACAGGGGCACCGGGGAGCTGTTTTTT. As protein: CASLDRGTGELFF.

This clone was detected once. The chain has TRBV19 and TRBJ1-5; possible D gene TRBD1, 6 bases. V gave up 3 bases and J gave up 3 bases, with 9 bases separating them. The V gene's germline CDR1 is LNHDA and CDR2 SQIVND (reference sequence). The CDR3 length is 14 residues. The CDR3 DNA follows: TGTGCCAGTAGTATTCAGGGGTACAATCAGCCCCAGCATTTT. It codes for CASSIQGYNQPQHF.

This chain uses TRBV19 with TRBJ1-2; 8 bases align to TRBD1. CDR1 LNHDA and CDR2 SQIVND come from the germline V gene (reference sequence). There are 12 residues in the CDR3. With V trimmed by 4 bases and J by 8 bases, 3 bases remained unmatched. The chain's CDR3 is CASSNRQGGYTF. In DNA, the CDR3 is TGTGCCAGTAGTAACAGACAGGGGGGCTACACCTTC.

V usage is TRBV7-2 and J usage is TRBJ2-1; D not resolved. This CDR3 contains 12 residues. From germline, CDR1 is SGHTA and CDR2 FQGNSA. Trimming pared 6 bases from V and 6 bases from J, leaving 9 bases between. CDR3 nucleotides: TGTGCCAGCAGGGGTGGGTCCAATGAGCAGTTCTTC. It translates to CASRGGSNEQFF.

This sequence joins TRBV5-5 and TRBJ1-1; the D is unclear. The germline V gene has CDR1 SGHKS and CDR2 YYEKEE (reference sequence). The V end was cut by 6 bases, the J end by 2 bases, with 17 bases between. The CDR3 contains 15 residues. In nucleotides, the CDR3 is TGTGCCAGCACCAAAGTTCAGGTGCGAAACACTGAAGCTTTCTTT. It is translated as CASTKVQVRNTEAFF. The variable domain in full, with the rest retrieved from reference TRBV5-5 and TRBJ1-1, is DAGVTQSPTHLIKTRGQQVTLRCSPISGHKSVSWYQQVLGQGPQFIFQYYEKEERGRGNFPDRFSARQFPNYSSELNVNALLLGDSALYLCASTKVQVRNTEAFFGQGTRLTVV.

V gene TRBV7-8 combines with J gene TRBJ2-1; D is possibly TRBD1 or TRBD2 (6 bases each). Germline V gene data show CDR1 as SGHVS and CDR2 as FQNEAQ. Trimming pared 1 base from V and 7 bases from J, leaving 11 bases between. The CDR3 runs 14 residues. CDR3 sequence (DNA): TGTGCCAGCAGCTTAGGACCGGGGGCGAATGAGCAGTTCTTC. It yields the protein CASSLGPGANEQFF.

The chain joins TRBV11-2 to TRBJ2-1; TRBD1 aligns across 8 bases. Germline values: CDR1 SGHAT, CDR2 FQNNGV. V trimming: 5 bases; J trimming: 14 bases; junction bases outside the gene matches: 11. The CDR3 runs 13 residues. DNA of the CDR3: TGTGCCAGCAGCCGAAGGGCCCAGACAGGGGAGTTCTTC. Translation gives CASSRRAQTGEFF.

The chain uses TRBV7-9 and TRBJ2-1; D tentatively reads TRBD1 or TRBD2 (5 bases each). V was cut by 5 bases and J by 4 bases, with 18 bases left in between. The CDR3 is made up of 16 amino acids. Germline CDR1 and CDR2: SEHNR and FQNEAQ (reference sequence). In DNA, the CDR3 is TGTGCCAGCAGCCCTCTCGTCAGGGACGTATACAATGAGCAGTTCTTC. Translated, it gives CASSPLVRDVYNEQFF.

The sample holds a few counts of this clone. The chain is built from TRBV11-3 and TRBJ1-1; 7 bases align to TRBD1. This CDR3 is built from 14 residues. V shed 4 bases and J 6 bases; nucleotides not matched to a gene: 8. Germline-derived CDR1 and CDR2 are SGHNT and YENEEA. The DNA for the CDR3 is TGTGCCAGCAGCTCCGCTCGACAGGGTTCTGAAGCTTTCTTT. Protein: CASSSARQGSEAFF.

This clone came up once. The CDR3 bases are TGTGCCAGCAGCCCGGGGGGCCCGGGTACGCAGTATTTT. Its protein product is CASSPGGPGTQYF. V is TRBV7-2 and J is TRBJ2-3, with TRBD2 as a possible D gene (7 bases). The CDR3 is 13 residues long. The germline V gene has CDR1 SGHTA and CDR2 FQGNSA. Between the trimmed V and J ends, which lost 5 bases and 8 bases, there was a span of 14 bases.

The chain couples TRBV19 to TRBJ1-6; D not certain. V was pared by 7 bases and J by 11 bases, with 18 bases between. Germline CDR1 LNHDA, CDR2 SQIVND (reference sequence). The CDR3 extends over 14 amino acids. The CDR3 region is CASTLAASNPPLHF. Here the CDR3 DNA reads TGTGCCAGTACGCTAGCGGCCAGCAATCCACCCCTCCACTTT.

The chain has TRBV5-1 and TRBJ2-1; possibly TRBD2 for D (5 bases). Germline CDR1 SGHRS, CDR2 YFSETQ. Trimming shortened V by 2 bases and J by 0 bases, and 15 bases separated the two germline ends. CDR3 length: 17 residues. CDR3 protein: CASSLSPAASSYNEQFF. CDR3 sequence (DNA): TGCGCCAGCAGCTTAAGTCCAGCGGCTAGCTCCTACAATGAGCAGTTCTTC.

The rearrangement uses TRBV30 and TRBJ1-1; D remains ambiguous. Trimming left V 5 bases short and J 1 base short, with 11 bases between. The CDR3 has 13 residues. Looked up from germline, CDR1 is GTSNPN and CDR2 is SVGIG (reference sequence). The CDR3 region has the DNA TGTGCCTGGGTGAAGCACCGGAACACTGAAGCTTTCTTT. Translated, it gives CAWVKHRNTEAFF.

The chain uses TRBV2 and TRBJ1-2, with 7 bases that match TRBD1. The trim removed 1 base at V and 3 bases at J, leaving 5 bases unmatched. This CDR3 comprises 15 residues. Germline lookup yields CDR1 SNHLY and CDR2 FYNNEI. CDR3 sequence: CASSEVFGQDYGYTF. CDR3 DNA: TGTGCCAGCAGTGAAGTTTTCGGACAGGACTATGGCTACACCTTC.

This rearrangement joins TRBV7-9 to TRBJ1-1; TRBD1 aligns across 7 bases. The CDR3 loop spans 13 amino acids. V lost 3 bases, J lost 7 bases, and 5 bases stayed unmatched. The germline gives CDR1 SEHNR, CDR2 FQNEAQ (reference sequence). CDR3 nucleotides: TGTGCCAGCAGCTTCCAACAGGGGATTGAAGCTTTCTTT. This encodes CASSFQQGIEAFF.

This chain connects TRBV2 to TRBJ1-5; 7 positions agree with TRBD1. This CDR3 comprises 15 residues. Germline trimming cut 1 base from V and 4 bases from J; bases unmatched to any gene: 4. CDR1 is SNHLY and CDR2 is FYNNEI in the germline V gene. The DNA for the CDR3 is TGTGCCAGCAGTGAAGGGGGACAGCCTAATCAGCCCCAGCATTTT. This translates into CASSEGGQPNQPQHF.

V gene TRBV5-1 combines with J gene TRBJ2-5; D may match TRBD1 or TRBD2 (5 bases each). This CDR3 is built from 16 residues. Looked up from germline, CDR1 is SGHRS and CDR2 is YFSETQ. V was pared by 0 bases and J by 0 bases, with 12 bases between. Here the CDR3 reads CASSLEGRTNQETQYF. CDR3 bases: TGCGCCAGCAGCTTGGAGGGACGGACAAACCAAGAGACCCAGTACTTC.

The rearrangement links TRBV5-1 to TRBJ1-1, with a tentative D call TRBD1 (6 bases). This CDR3 has 12 residues. Trimming removed 4 bases at V and 10 bases at J, with 14 bases between. The germline gives CDR1 SGHRS, CDR2 YFSETQ. In nucleotides, the CDR3 is TGCGCCAGCAGCCTCCCGGGGGGCGCAGCTTTCTTT. Its translation is CASSLPGGAAFF.

The V gene is TRBV6-6, the J gene TRBJ2-7; tentatively, D is TRBD1 (6 bases). Germline-derived CDR1 and CDR2 are MNHNY and SVGAGI (reference sequence). This CDR3 comprises 15 residues. V dropped 0 bases and J dropped 1 base, with 10 bases sitting between them. CDR3: CASSYSIGGSYEQYF. CDR3 sequence (DNA): TGTGCCAGCAGTTACTCGATAGGGGGTTCCTACGAGCAGTACTTC.

The V and J genes are TRBV29-1 and TRBJ1-1; D is perhaps TRBD1 (6 bases). The CDR3 has 13 amino acids. Germline assignment: CDR1 SQVTM and CDR2 ANQGSEA. V was trimmed by 4 bases and J by 3 bases, leaving 12 bases between them. The CDR3 here is CSVAEHRDTEAFF. In DNA, the CDR3 is TGCAGCGTTGCAGAACACAGGGACACTGAAGCTTTCTTT.

The chain links TRBV7-9 to TRBJ2-7; weak D call: TRBD2 (6 bases). The CDR3 contains 11 residues. Deletions cut 11 bases from V and 9 bases from J, with 17 bases between. Germline V gene sequence: CDR1 SEHNR, CDR2 FQNEAQ (reference sequence). CDR3 nucleotide sequence: TGTGCCGCGGGGAATGGTTTAAGGCAGTACTTC. As protein: CAAGNGLRQYF. Complete variable domain (other parts from reference TRBV7-9 and TRBJ2-7): DTGVSQNPRHKITKRGQNVTFRCDPISEHNRLYWYRQTLGQGPEFLTYFQNEAQLEKSRLLSDRFSAERPKGSFSTLEIQRTEQGDSAMYLCAAGNGLRQYFGPGTRLTVT.

The gene calls are TRBV19 and TRBJ1-2; D uncertain. Germline values: CDR1 LNHDA, CDR2 SQIVND (reference sequence). V lost 5 bases to trimming and J lost 4 bases, with 11 bases between them. This CDR3 contains 13 residues. The CDR3 DNA sequence: TGTGCCAGTAGTGAAACGGGGTTCTATGGCTACACCTTC. The encoded protein is CASSETGFYGYTF.

The CDR3 bases are TGTGCCTGGGGTCCAACCTCGATCTATGGCTACACCTTC. Translating it yields CAWGPTSIYGYTF. The genes are TRBV30 and TRBJ1-2, with D hard to call. V was pared by 5 bases and J by 4 bases, with 14 bases between. CDR1 is GTSNPN, CDR2 SVGIG, per germline (reference sequence). The CDR3 contains 13 residues.

This clone appeared a single time. The J gene is TRBJ1-1, the V gene TRBV19, with TRBD1 identical over 8 bases. The CDR3 is 15 residues long. The V and J ends lost 4 bases and 0 bases, in that order; junction bases with no gene match: 4. Germline V gives CDR1 LNHDA, CDR2 SQIVND (reference sequence). CDR3 sequence (DNA): TGTGCCAGTAGTAGTCGGGACAGGCTGAACACTGAAGCTTTCTTT. Its translation: CASSSRDRLNTEAFF.